These T cell receptor beta chains were read from a single sample in a study of blood T cell repertoires in COVID-19. Repertoires were generated with immunoSEQ multiplex PCR, while TCRdb's copy carries only in-frame clones and drops some. The sample includes around 140,000 clones, 80% to 90% of them seen just once. Material for sequencing was peripheral blood. These receptor sequences come from a man in his 60s with active or convalescent COVID-19. The CDR3 runs from the conserved cysteine through the conserved F or W. Each record gives: CDR3 protein, D gene, J gene, V gene. The D gene is left open where the match is weak.

CASSIVAGSYNEQFF,.,TRBJ2-1,TRBV19
CASSQGATNEKLFF,TRBD1,TRBJ1-4,TRBV27
CASSRRTSGRALLAGELFF,TRBD2,TRBJ2-2,TRBV14
CASSLALTGRYYEQYF,TRBD1,TRBJ2-7,TRBV18
CAVSGGSYGYTF,TRBD1,TRBJ1-2,TRBV6-5
CASSLTAGTYEQYF,TRBD2,TRBJ2-7,TRBV5-1
CASSVGGQGRTYEQYF,TRBD1,TRBJ2-7,TRBV9
CASSLGSRGIQYF,.,TRBJ2-4,TRBV7-9
CASSANGAQQPQHF,.,TRBJ1-5,TRBV25-1
CASSQMTSGKGEQYF,TRBD2,TRBJ2-7,TRBV7-9
CASSLTGANEKLFF,TRBD1,TRBJ1-4,TRBV5-1
CASSTDRGRLDEQFF,TRBD1,TRBJ2-1,TRBV19
CASSPATGRTEAFF,.,TRBJ1-1,TRBV6-5
CASIDPGLASAKNIQYF,TRBD2,TRBJ2-4,TRBV6-1
CASSPGHHANTGELFF,.,TRBJ2-2,TRBV5-1
CASSSQGARAKNIQYF,TRBD1,TRBJ2-4,TRBV7-8
CASRGQGTINEKLFF,TRBD1,TRBJ1-4,TRBV2
CASSPPTGISGNTIYF,.,TRBJ1-3,TRBV28
CASSKTGGTGTEAFF,TRBD1,TRBJ1-1,TRBV19
CSVDARVTNEQFF,.,TRBJ2-1,TRBV29-1
CAWSVRGNQPQHF,.,TRBJ1-5,TRBV30
CASSLSGGPGEQYF,.,TRBJ2-7,TRBV7-3
CASSFTRGSNQPQHF,.,TRBJ1-5,TRBV28
CASSQEGAGGTDTQYF,.,TRBJ2-3,TRBV3-1/TRBV3-2
CAWSEVYRTDRNEKLFF,.,TRBJ1-4,TRBV30
CASSYTGTGYEQYF,TRBD1,TRBJ2-7,TRBV6-5
CASSLESANYGYTF,.,TRBJ1-2,TRBV7-2
CASSSRVSGANVLTF,.,TRBJ2-6,TRBV6-2/TRBV6-3
CASSQDTRLAEQYF,TRBD2,TRBJ2-7,TRBV4-1
CASSLTSGRETQYF,TRBD2,TRBJ2-5,TRBV7-9
CASSQDWKQDEQYF,.,TRBJ2-7,TRBV4-2
CASSSTRSEQYF,.,TRBJ2-7,TRBV6-5
CASSLTTGKETQYF,.,TRBJ2-5,TRBV2
CATSDLSTGGHNEQFF,TRBD2,TRBJ2-1,TRBV24-1
CASSAPGGNQPQHF,.,TRBJ1-5,TRBV27
CASSPSRTDSSGANVLTF,.,TRBJ2-6,TRBV18
CASGKGRGQTEAFF,.,TRBJ1-1,TRBV2
CASSHRTGNGYTF,TRBD1,TRBJ1-2,TRBV27
CASSLNQASPPYGYTF,.,TRBJ1-2,TRBV28
CSASLFGQGNQPQHF,TRBD1,TRBJ1-5,TRBV20-1
CASSNSGNSYNEQFF,TRBD2,TRBJ2-1,TRBV19
CASSQDLTGGSGNTIYF,.,TRBJ1-3,TRBV4-2
CASSGTGYGYTF,.,TRBJ1-2,TRBV2
CASSQLGAACKFF,.,TRBJ2-2,TRBV23-1
CSVSGQGGYVDEQFF,TRBD1,TRBJ2-1,TRBV29-1
CASSEALGRAETQYF,TRBD2,TRBJ2-5,TRBV2
CASSFLAGLGTDTQYF,TRBD2,TRBJ2-3,TRBV5-6
CASSGTGYEQYF,.,TRBJ2-7,TRBV2
CASSIITSGSWNEQFF,TRBD2,TRBJ2-1,TRBV19
CASSFPGIKDEQYF,.,TRBJ2-7,TRBV28
CASSRGGAYGYTF,.,TRBJ1-2,TRBV5-8
CASRKAGTGPPYEQYF,TRBD1,TRBJ2-7,TRBV19
CASSSWGETGANYGYTF,TRBD1,TRBJ1-2,TRBV6-2/TRBV6-3
CASSIRGNTEAFF,.,TRBJ1-1,TRBV19